These 9 T cell receptor beta chains came from one sample sequenced in a study of blood T cell repertoires in COVID-19. Only in-frame clones appear in the TCRdb table, and some are missing; sequencing was by immunoSEQ multiplex PCR. The table includes 350,000 to 450,000 clones, about 89% detected once. The material sequenced was peripheral blood. All receptors derive from a middle-aged man with acute or convalescent COVID-19.

The chain couples TRBV19 to TRBJ2-7; TRBD1 matches 8 bases. J lost 3 bases, V lost 7 bases, and 5 bases had no gene match. Germline V gene lookup returns CDR1 LNHDA and CDR2 SQIVND (reference sequence). CDR3 size: 13 residues. In DNA, the CDR3 is TGTGCCAGTAAGGGCAGGGGGCACTACGAGCAGTACTTC. Translation: CASKGRGHYEQYF. The entire variable domain, with the rest obtained from reference TRBV19 and TRBJ2-7, is as follows: DGGITQSPKYLFRKEGQNVTLSCEQNLNHDAMYWYRQDPGQGLRLIYYSQIVNDFQKGDIAEGYSVSREKKESFPLTVTSAQKNPTAFYLCASKGRGHYEQYFGPGTRLTVT.

The V and J genes are TRBV5-1 and TRBJ1-1; TRBD1 is a possible D gene (5 bases). Germline CDR1 reads SGHRS; CDR2 reads YFSETQ. There are 14 residues in the CDR3. Trimming removed 7 bases at V and 3 bases at J, with 16 bases between. Written as DNA, the CDR3 is TGCGCCAGCCGGGAGGGGCCCAAGGACACTGAAGCTTTCTTT. Its protein product is CASREGPKDTEAFF.

The chain has TRBV28 and TRBJ2-7; 9 bases are a match to TRBD1. The junction had 7 bases not matched to a gene; V was cut back by 7 bases and J by 0 bases. CDR1 is MDHEN and CDR2 is SYDVKM in the germline V gene. This CDR3 spans 15 amino acids. In DNA form, the CDR3 reads TGTGCCAGCACCCCGACAGGGGGATTCTCCTACGAGCAGTACTTC. The encoded protein is CASTPTGGFSYEQYF.

J is TRBJ1-3 and V is TRBV5-1; D gene ambiguous. V shed 0 bases and J shed 1 base, with 11 bases lying between them. Germline loops: CDR1 SGHRS, CDR2 YFSETQ. This CDR3 is built from 16 residues. The DNA for the CDR3 is TGCGCCAGCAGCTTGGTAAATTCCCCTTCTGGAAACACCATATATTTT. This codes for CASSLVNSPSGNTIYF.

The rearrangement joins TRBV7-9 to TRBJ1-1; D perhaps matches TRBD1 (6 bases). CDR3 size: 17 residues. Germline CDR1 and CDR2: SEHNR and FQNEAQ (reference sequence). V was shortened by 5 bases and J by 0 bases, with 19 bases between the two germline ends. The DNA of the CDR3 is TGTGCCAGCAGCAGAGCTAGAGGACAGATATTGAACACTGAAGCTTTCTTT. Residues: CASSRARGQILNTEAFF.

The rearrangement links TRBV27 to TRBJ2-7; 11 positions match TRBD2. In germline, CDR1 is MNHEY, CDR2 SMNVEV (reference sequence). V lost 3 bases to trimming and J lost 4 bases; unmatched junction nucleotides: 14. The CDR3 spans 18 residues. The CDR3 bases are TGTGCCAGCAGTTTCCGGGCTAGCGGGAGGCCCGGCTGGTACGAGCAGTACTTC. This sequence encodes CASSFRASGRPGWYEQYF.

This clone was detected only a few times. The chain carries TRBV11-1 and TRBJ1-6; D remains ambiguous. Germline assignment: CDR1 SGHAT and CDR2 FQDESV (reference sequence). CDR3 length: 12 residues. The V gene lost 1 base and the J gene lost 9 bases, with 4 bases spanning the gap. CDR3 sequence (DNA): TGTGCCAGCAGCTTAGATATTTCACCCCTCCACTTT. Translation: CASSLDISPLHF.

The rearrangement joins TRBV7-2 to TRBJ2-1; TRBD1 might be the D (6 bases). Deletions cut 4 bases from V and 2 bases from J, with 12 bases between. The length of the CDR3 is 15 residues. The germline gives CDR1 SGHTA, CDR2 FQGNSA. In nucleotides, the CDR3 is TGTGCCAGCAGCTCTCTTTGGACAGCCTACAATGAGCAGTTCTTC. This codes for CASSSLWTAYNEQFF.

CDR3 sequence (DNA): TGTGCCAGCTTCGAAAGTCGGGGCGGGGAGCTGTTTTTT. Its translation is CASFESRGGELFF. The chain combines TRBV18 with TRBJ2-2, with a possible D match to TRBD2 (5 bases). CDR1 KGHSH and CDR2 LQKENI come from the germline V gene. The CDR3 loop spans 13 amino acids. Trimming removed 7 bases from V and 7 bases from J, with 13 bases in between.